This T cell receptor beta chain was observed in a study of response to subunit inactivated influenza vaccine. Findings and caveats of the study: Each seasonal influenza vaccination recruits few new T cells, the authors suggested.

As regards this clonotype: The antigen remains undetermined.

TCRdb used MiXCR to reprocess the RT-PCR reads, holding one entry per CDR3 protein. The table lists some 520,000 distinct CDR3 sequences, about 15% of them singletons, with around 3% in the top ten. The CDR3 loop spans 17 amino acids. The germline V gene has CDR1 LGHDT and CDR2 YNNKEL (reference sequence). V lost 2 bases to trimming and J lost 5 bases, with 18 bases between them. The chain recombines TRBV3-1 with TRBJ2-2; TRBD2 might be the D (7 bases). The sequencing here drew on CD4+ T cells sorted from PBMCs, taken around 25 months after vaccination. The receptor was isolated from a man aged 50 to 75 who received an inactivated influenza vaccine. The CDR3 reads CASSQLAGGLRTGELFF. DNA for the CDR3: TGTGCCAGCAGCCAACTCGCCGGGGGGCTTAGGACCGGGGAGCTGTTTTTT.